Detailed here is one T cell receptor beta chain. Its matching antigen is unknown. The protocol was immunoSEQ multiplex PCR, while the TCRdb copy is restricted to in-frame clones and leaves out a portion. This table holds just over 2,000,000 clones, about 95% found once. This sample is part of a study of shared clonotypes between healthy human individuals. In the study overall: The donor group consisted of two women and a few men, aged 18 to 49.

Germline CDR1 GTSNPN, CDR2 SVGIG (reference sequence). The CDR3 totals 16 residues. J was trimmed by 9 bases and V by 0 bases; bases with no gene match: 11. Terminally differentiated effector memory CD45RA+ cells were left out of the naive CD8 fraction, which was CD45RO-negative and positively selected for CCR7. Every contributor of samples was a Caucasian grown-up residing in Nashville, Tennessee. General study results and limits: Around 4.7% was the fraction of naive CD4 clonotypes found shared across several donors.

This rearrangement joins TRBV30 to TRBJ2-1, with 10 bases identical to TRBD2. The specimen sequenced was naive CD8+ T cells sorted from blood. This clonotype was sampled from a man younger than 35 in good health. This CDR3 is CAWSVKLIAGGTEQFF. CDR3 nucleotides: TGTGCCTGGAGTGTAAAGTTGATAGCGGGAGGTACTGAGCAGTTCTTC.